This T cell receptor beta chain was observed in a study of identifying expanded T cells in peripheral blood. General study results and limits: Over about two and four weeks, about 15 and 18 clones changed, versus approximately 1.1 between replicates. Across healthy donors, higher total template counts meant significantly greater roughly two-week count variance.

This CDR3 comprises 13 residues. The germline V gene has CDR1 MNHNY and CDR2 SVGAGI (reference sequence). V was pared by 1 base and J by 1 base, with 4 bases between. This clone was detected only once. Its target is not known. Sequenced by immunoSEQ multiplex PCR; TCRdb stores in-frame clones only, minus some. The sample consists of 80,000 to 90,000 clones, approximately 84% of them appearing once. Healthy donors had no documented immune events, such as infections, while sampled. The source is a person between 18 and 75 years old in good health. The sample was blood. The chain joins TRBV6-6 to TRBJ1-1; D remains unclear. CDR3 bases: TGTGCCAGCAGTTACTACAAGAACACTGAAGCTTTCTTT. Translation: CASSYYKNTEAFF.